Below, 20 T cell receptor beta chains from the same sample are listed, as sequenced in a study of T cell repertoires in cytomegalovirus infection. No antigen has been identified for these receptors. MiXCR, run by TCRdb on the reads, gives a single entry per CDR3 protein. The sample holds about 890,000 distinct CDR3 sequences; around 32% are singletons and the top ten take about an eighth. The source material was cultured CD8+ T cells from PBMCs, sampled from culture after CMV antigen stimulation. The origin of the receptors is a human donor in good health (CMV status not recorded). Some clones in this sample may be carry-over from other donors' samples.

This clonotype appeared a few times. The CDR3 sequence: CASRKSFDYGYTF. The CDR3 nucleotides read TGTGCCAGCAGGAAGTCTTTCGACTATGGCTACACCTTC. This sequence joins TRBV11-3 and TRBJ1-2; D gene ambiguous. Deletions cut 6 bases from V and 3 bases from J, with 11 bases between. Germline V gives CDR1 SGHNT, CDR2 YENEEA. The CDR3 runs to 13 residues.

This clonotype was counted only a few times. The rearrangement joins TRBV7-6 to TRBJ1-1; a possible D gene is TRBD1 (6 bases). The V gene's germline CDR1 is SGHVS and CDR2 FNYEAQ. The CDR3 loop spans 19 amino acids. Trimming pared 7 bases from V and 11 bases from J, leaving 38 bases between. This chain's CDR3 is CASTSSGLGVLTGPSKAFF. For the CDR3, the DNA is TGTGCCAGCACCAGTAGCGGTTTAGGGGTCCTTACAGGGCCGTCAAAGGCTTTCTTT.

This clonotype was counted a few times. The chain uses TRBV6-1 and TRBJ2-5; unclear D gene. CDR3 length: 11 residues. Germline CDR1 reads MNHNS; CDR2 reads SASEGT. Deletions cut 7 bases from V and 4 bases from J, with 7 bases between. The CDR3 reads CASMSPETQYF. As DNA, the CDR3 is TGTGCCAGCATGTCTCCAGAGACCCAGTACTTC.

The gene calls are TRBV2 and TRBJ2-3; D perhaps matches TRBD1 (5 bases). CDR1 and CDR2 (germline): SNHLY, FYNNEI. V lost 5 bases and J lost 1, with 13 bases in between. The CDR3 length is 15 residues. In DNA form, the CDR3 reads TGTGCCAGCAGTATGTCAGGGCCGGGCACAGATACGCAGTATTTT. Protein: CASSMSGPGTDTQYF.

This clonotype was detected many times. The chain joins TRBV7-2 to TRBJ2-3, with 7 bases lining up with TRBD2. Per germline, CDR1 SGHTA and CDR2 FQGNSA. After removal of 2 bases from V and 4 bases from J, the junction contained 12 bases not matched to a gene. CDR3 length equals 17 residues. The CDR3 DNA is TGTGCCAGCAGCTTACCGGTACTAGCGATTGTCCCAGATACGCAGTATTTT. Amino acid sequence: CASSLPVLAIVPDTQYF.

This clonotype was picked up a small number of times. The chain recombines TRBV27 with TRBJ1-2; D gene unclear. Trimming cost V 6 bases and J 0 bases, with 17 bases left between them. CDR1 is MNHEY, CDR2 SMNVEV, per germline (reference sequence). The CDR3 has 16 amino acids. The CDR3 protein is CASSDSGPPSNYGYTF. DNA for the CDR3: TGTGCCAGCAGCGATTCCGGGCCACCTTCTAACTATGGCTACACCTTC.

The V call is TRBV28, the J call TRBJ2-7; D gene unclear. V lost 5 bases to trimming and J lost 7 bases, with 12 bases between them. Germline-derived CDR1 and CDR2 are MDHEN and SYDVKM. The CDR3 has 12 amino acids. The CDR3 DNA sequence: TGTGCCAGCAGTATGGGTGTTTGGGAGCAGTACGTC. Protein product: CASSMGVWEQYV.

This chain uses TRBV15 with TRBJ1-5; TRBD1 agrees at 10 bases. J gave up 5 bases and V 4 bases, and 11 bases lay outside the gene matches. CDR1 LNHNV and CDR2 YYDKDF come from the germline V gene (reference sequence). The CDR3 has 17 amino acids. The CDR3 sequence: CATSIDRQGAPDQPQHF. CDR3 sequence (DNA): TGTGCCACCAGCATAGACAGACAGGGGGCCCCCGATCAGCCCCAGCATTTT.

The table lists this clonotype with many counts. The chain links TRBV7-9 to TRBJ2-2; 7 bases map to TRBD1. With 8 bases clipped from V and 2 bases from J, the junction kept 14 bases outside the gene matches. The CDR3 contains 17 residues. Germline CDR1 is SEHNR and CDR2 is FQNEAQ (reference sequence). The chain's CDR3 is CASPPPKDRRNTGELFF. CDR3 DNA: TGTGCCAGCCCGCCGCCGAAGGACAGGCGAAACACCGGGGAGCTGTTTTTT.

This CDR3 is CASFGGSSGSPLHF. The CDR3 coding sequence is TGTGCCAGCTTTGGGGGATCCTCCGGCTCACCCCTCCACTTT. The chain is built from TRBV28 and TRBJ1-6, with D possibly being TRBD1 (5 bases). V lost 8 bases to trimming and J lost 10 bases, with 18 bases between them. CDR1 and CDR2 from the germline V gene are MDHEN and SYDVKM. The CDR3 spans 14 residues. The complete variable domain, with remaining parts taken from reference TRBV28 and TRBJ1-6, reads DVKVTQSSRYLVKRTGEKVFLECVQDMDHENMFWYRQDPGLGLRLIYFSYDVKMKEKGDIPEGYSVSREKKERFSLILESASTNQTSMYLCASFGGSSGSPLHFGNGTRLTVT.

V usage is TRBV29-1 and J usage is TRBJ2-3, with D maybe TRBD2 (5 bases). Germline CDR1 SQVTM, CDR2 ANQGSEA. CDR3 length: 10 amino acids. Trimming left V 7 bases short and J 6 bases short, with 8 bases between. The CDR3 region has the DNA TGCAGCGCCCCGGGGGATACGCAGTATTTT. Translation gives CSAPGDTQYF.

This clonotype came up many times. The junction departs from germline at one end; a sequencing error may be responsible. V usage is TRBV5-1 and J usage is TRBJ2-7; D may correspond to TRBD1 or TRBD2 (5 bases each). Germline-derived CDR1 and CDR2 are SGHRS and YFSETQ. The length of the CDR3 is 14 residues. CDR3 nucleotides: TGTGCCAGCAGCTTAGGGACGGACTCCTACGAGCAGTACTTC. The encoded protein is CASSLGTDSYEQYF.

This clonotype came up many times. V and J are TRBV7-2 and TRBJ2-5; D possibly corresponds to TRBD2 (5 bases). This CDR3 comprises 15 residues. In germline, CDR1 is SGHTA, CDR2 FQGNSA. Trimming left V 1 base short and J 4 bases short, with 13 bases between. CDR3 residues: CASSLGLASGETQYF. The CDR3 DNA sequence: TGTGCCAGCAGCTTAGGGTTAGCGTCGGGAGAGACCCAGTACTTC.

This clonotype was observed a handful of times. V and J are TRBV5-1 and TRBJ1-1, with no clear D. This CDR3 spans 11 amino acids. Germline V gene lookup returns CDR1 SGHRS and CDR2 YFSETQ. Trimming took 0 bases from V and 14 from J, leaving 11 bases between them. The CDR3 nucleotides read TGCGCCAGCAGCTTGGGGGAGAAGAGCTTCTTT. Encoded protein: CASSLGEKSFF.

The chain has TRBV6-5 and TRBJ2-1; 16 bases are shared with TRBD2. Germline assignment: CDR1 MNHEY and CDR2 SVGAGI. The CDR3 has 17 amino acids. J gave up 7 bases and V 2 bases, and 5 bases lay outside the gene matches. The CDR3 sequence: CASSYAGTSGGVNEQFF. In DNA form, the CDR3 reads TGTGCCAGCAGTTACGCGGGGACTAGCGGGGGGGTGAATGAGCAGTTCTTC.

The table lists this clonotype with a few counts. This chain uses TRBV27 with TRBJ1-2; D remains ambiguous. Germline CDR1 and CDR2: MNHEY and SMNVEV (reference sequence). Trimming stripped 0 bases from V and 7 bases from J, with 6 bases between. The CDR3 is made up of 12 amino acids. The CDR3 DNA sequence: TGTGCCAGCAGTTTATCGGTTGGTGGCTACACCTTC. Protein: CASSLSVGGYTF.

The CDR3 nucleotides read TGTGCCAGTACCACTTGGGGACGGTCCCCTGAAGCTTTCTTT. It yields the protein CASTTWGRSPEAFF. The chain carries TRBV19 and TRBJ1-1; TRBD1 might be the D (5 bases). Germline CDR1 reads LNHDA; CDR2 reads SQIVND (reference sequence). The CDR3 covers 14 residues. The ends were cut back, 7 bases at V and 6 bases at J, with 18 bases in the middle.

The V gene is TRBV2, the J gene TRBJ2-5; 7 bases fit TRBD1. Germline CDR1 is SNHLY and CDR2 is FYNNEI. The CDR3 has 14 amino acids. V trimming: 7 bases; J trimming: 2 bases; junction bases outside the gene matches: 7. CDR3 protein: CASTGTARQETQYF. CDR3 nucleotides: TGTGCCAGCACTGGGACAGCAAGACAAGAGACCCAGTACTTC.

This clonotype was observed a handful of times. V usage is TRBV5-5 and J usage is TRBJ2-7; 7 bases fit TRBD1. The CDR3 contains 14 residues. CDR1 is SGHKS, CDR2 YYEKEE, per germline (reference sequence). The J segment lost 2 bases and the V segment lost 0 bases, leaving 2 bases of the junction unmatched. Here the CDR3 DNA reads TGTGCCAGCAGCTTGGGGGACAGTACCTACGAGCAGTACTTC. Amino acid sequence: CASSLGDSTYEQYF.

V and J are TRBV18 and TRBJ2-3; 12 bases map to TRBD2. The germline V gene has CDR1 KGHSH and CDR2 LQKENI. V was clipped by 4 bases and J by 2 bases; unmatched bases: 7. The CDR3 length is 17 residues. Here the CDR3 DNA reads TGTGCCAGCTCACTAACGACTAGCGGGGGTGCCACAGATACGCAGTATTTT. Encoded protein: CASSLTTSGGATDTQYF.